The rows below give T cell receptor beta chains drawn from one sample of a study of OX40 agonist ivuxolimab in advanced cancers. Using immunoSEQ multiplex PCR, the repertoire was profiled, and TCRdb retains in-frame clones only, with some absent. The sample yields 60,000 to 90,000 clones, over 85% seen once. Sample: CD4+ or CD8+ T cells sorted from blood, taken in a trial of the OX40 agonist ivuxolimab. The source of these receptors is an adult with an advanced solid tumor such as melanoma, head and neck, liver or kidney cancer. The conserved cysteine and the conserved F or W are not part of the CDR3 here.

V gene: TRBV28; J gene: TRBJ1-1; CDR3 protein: ASSLSGGMNTEAF
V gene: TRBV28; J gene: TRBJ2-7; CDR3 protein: ASSLGGAGSYEQY
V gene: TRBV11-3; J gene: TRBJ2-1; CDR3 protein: ASSLAGYNEQF
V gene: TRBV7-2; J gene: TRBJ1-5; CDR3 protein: ASSLRPSENQPQH
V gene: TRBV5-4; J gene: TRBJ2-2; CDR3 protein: ASSPRQGNTGELF
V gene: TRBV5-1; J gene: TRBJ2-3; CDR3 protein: ASSSEGLRGADTQY
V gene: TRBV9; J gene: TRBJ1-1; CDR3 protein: ASSVQTENTEAF
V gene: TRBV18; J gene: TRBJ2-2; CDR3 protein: ASSPGIAGELF
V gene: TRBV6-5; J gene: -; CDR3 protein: ASSYSPSGSYEQY
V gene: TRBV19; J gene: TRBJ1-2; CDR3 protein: ASTPGGNYGYT
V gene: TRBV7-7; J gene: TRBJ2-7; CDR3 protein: ASSVLPPPPPYEQY
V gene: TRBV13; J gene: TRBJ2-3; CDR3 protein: ASSYTGGRGTDTQY
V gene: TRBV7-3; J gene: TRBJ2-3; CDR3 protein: ASSPGLAGDTQY
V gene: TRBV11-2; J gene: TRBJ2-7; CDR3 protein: ASSYSTGRYEQY
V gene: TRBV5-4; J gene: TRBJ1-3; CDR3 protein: ASKPDSSGNTIY
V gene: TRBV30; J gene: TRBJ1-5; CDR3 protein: ASSGTGGSQPQH
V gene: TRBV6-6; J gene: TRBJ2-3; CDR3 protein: ASNPAGVYGTDTQY
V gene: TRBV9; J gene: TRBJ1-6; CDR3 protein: ASSQGQGATPLH
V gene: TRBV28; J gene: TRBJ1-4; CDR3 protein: ASRFQGATNEKLF
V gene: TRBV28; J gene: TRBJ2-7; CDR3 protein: ASRGGGSSYEQY
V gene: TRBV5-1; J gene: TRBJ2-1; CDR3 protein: ASSLGGAGGSSYNEQF
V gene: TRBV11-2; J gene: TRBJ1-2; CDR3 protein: ASSWGTGGLEGYT
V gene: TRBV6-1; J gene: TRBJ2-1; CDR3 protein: ASSPRGGSYNEQF
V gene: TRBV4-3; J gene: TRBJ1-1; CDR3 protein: ASSQTGRGGSSPEAF
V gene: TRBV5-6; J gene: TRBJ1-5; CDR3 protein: ASSLREGEIYSNQPQH
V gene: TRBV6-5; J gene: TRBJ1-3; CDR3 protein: ASSRQGHGNTIY
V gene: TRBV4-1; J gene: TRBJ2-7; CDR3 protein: ASSPRDRSLRLEQY
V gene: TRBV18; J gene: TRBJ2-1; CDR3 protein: ASSPGDEQF
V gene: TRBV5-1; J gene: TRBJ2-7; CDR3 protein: ASSGSGPSREQY
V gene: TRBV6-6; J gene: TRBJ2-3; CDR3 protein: ASNPRGADTQY
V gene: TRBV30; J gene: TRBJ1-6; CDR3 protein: ALGGNDSPLH
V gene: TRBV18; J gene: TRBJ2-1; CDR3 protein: ASSPLSGGSYNEQF
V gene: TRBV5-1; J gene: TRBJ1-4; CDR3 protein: ASSADRLPNEKLF
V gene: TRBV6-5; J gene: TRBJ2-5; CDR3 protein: ASRREGTQY
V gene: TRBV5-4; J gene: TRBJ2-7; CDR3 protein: ASSVGLAGVVGEQY
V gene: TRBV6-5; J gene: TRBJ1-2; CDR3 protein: ASSYAAGNYGYT
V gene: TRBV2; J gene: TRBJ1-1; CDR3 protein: ASSEDSKKSF
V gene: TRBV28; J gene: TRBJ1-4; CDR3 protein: ASRWGTNEKLF
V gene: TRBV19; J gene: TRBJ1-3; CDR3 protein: ASSTLPGGGNTIY
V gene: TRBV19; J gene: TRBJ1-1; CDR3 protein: ASSEGVQVNTEAF
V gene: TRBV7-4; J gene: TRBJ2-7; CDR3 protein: ASSCPRVTSFEQY
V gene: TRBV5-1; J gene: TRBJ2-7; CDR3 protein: ASSASSYEQY
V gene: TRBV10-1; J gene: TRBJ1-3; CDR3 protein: ASSETRDRMPGLGNTIY
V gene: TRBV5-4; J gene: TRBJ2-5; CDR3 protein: ASSLAPTETQY
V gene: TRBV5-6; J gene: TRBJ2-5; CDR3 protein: ASSLVEAGETQY
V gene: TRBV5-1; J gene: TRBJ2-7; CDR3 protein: ASSLEVVPYEQY
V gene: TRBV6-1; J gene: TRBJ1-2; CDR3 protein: ASSEQQPYGYT
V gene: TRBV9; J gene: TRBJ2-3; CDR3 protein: ASSTAAGGRTDTQY
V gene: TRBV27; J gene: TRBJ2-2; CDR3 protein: ASSLSFASGLGELF
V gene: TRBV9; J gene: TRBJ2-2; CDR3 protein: ASSVDSLRELF
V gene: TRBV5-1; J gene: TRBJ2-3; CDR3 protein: ASSLALAGGILSDTQY
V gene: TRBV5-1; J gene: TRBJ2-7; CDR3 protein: ASSLGGPSSYEQY